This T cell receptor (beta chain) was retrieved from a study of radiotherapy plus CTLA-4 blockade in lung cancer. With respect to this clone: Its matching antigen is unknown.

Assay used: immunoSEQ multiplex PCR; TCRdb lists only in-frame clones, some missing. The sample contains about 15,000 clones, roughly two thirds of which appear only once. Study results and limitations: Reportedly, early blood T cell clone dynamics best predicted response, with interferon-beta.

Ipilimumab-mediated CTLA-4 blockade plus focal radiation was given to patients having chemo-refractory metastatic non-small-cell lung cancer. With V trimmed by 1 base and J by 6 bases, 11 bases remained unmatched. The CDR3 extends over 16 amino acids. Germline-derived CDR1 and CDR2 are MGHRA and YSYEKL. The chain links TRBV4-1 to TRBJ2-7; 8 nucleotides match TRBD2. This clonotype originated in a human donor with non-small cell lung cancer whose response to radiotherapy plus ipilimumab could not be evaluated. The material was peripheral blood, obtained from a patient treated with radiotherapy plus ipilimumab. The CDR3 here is CASSQAPGTRLGEQYF. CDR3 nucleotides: TGCGCCAGCAGCCAAGCCCCCGGGACTAGACTTGGCGAGCAGTACTTC.